These 5 T cell receptor beta chains originate from one sample sequenced in a study of vaccination and CD4 T cells after COVID-19. Indicated time point: late sampling 161 to 241 days after vaccination in three convalescent patients. The treatment is: roughly 11-day PBMC culture with coronavirus spike peptide pools or control peptides (ViraFEST assay). These receptors have no known antigen. The Oncomine TCR Beta short-read assay was what sequenced the DNA obtained from cultured CD4+ T cells. Using its own MiXCR run on the PCR reads, TCRdb lists one record per CDR3 protein. The sample lists about 21,000 distinct CDR3 sequences; 45% to 55% were seen once. Sample: CD4+ T cells from blood, cultured in vitro, taken about 7 months after SARS-CoV-2 vaccination. The receptors here all came from a human donor who had recovered from COVID-19.

The chain has TRBV7-3 and TRBJ1-6; 7 bases fit TRBD1. This CDR3 spans 15 amino acids. Germline CDR1 SGHTA, CDR2 FQGTGA. V lost 6 bases and J lost 7; bases outside the gene matches: 9. The CDR3 bases are TGTGCCAGCAGGTTGGGCCCGGGACAGAATTCACCCCTCCACTTT. Translation gives CASRLGPGQNSPLHF.

The rearrangement uses TRBV5-1 and TRBJ1-1; no definite D call. Trimming stripped 1 base from V and 4 bases from J, with 14 bases between. Germline V CDR1 and CDR2: SGHRS, YFSETQ. The CDR3 runs 15 residues. DNA for the CDR3: TGCGCCAGCAGCTTGACACCCGGGGAGTTCACTGAAGCTTTCTTT. Protein product: CASSLTPGEFTEAFF.

The chain links TRBV5-4 to TRBJ2-1, with D unresolved. The germline gives CDR1 SGHNT, CDR2 YYREEE (reference sequence). The CDR3 has 14 amino acids. V was pared by 0 bases and J by 5 bases, with 9 bases between. Here the CDR3 DNA reads TGTGCCAGCAGCTTGGTGGGCTATAACAATGAGCAGTTCTTC. Translation gives CASSLVGYNNEQFF.

The rearrangement joins TRBV7-9 to TRBJ2-1, with 14 positions matching TRBD2. The CDR3 covers 15 residues. Looked up from germline, CDR1 is SEHNR and CDR2 is FQNEAQ (reference sequence). V shed 4 bases, J shed 6 bases, and the junction held 2 bases outside the gene matches. The CDR3 DNA follows: TGTGCCAGCAGCTCGGGGACTAGCGGGGGCAATGAGCAGTTCTTC. Its translation: CASSSGTSGGNEQFF.

This chain uses TRBV20-1 with TRBJ2-3; 7 nucleotides line up with TRBD2. The CDR3 has 15 residues. The ends lost 1 base at V and 4 bases at J; junction bases unmatched: 8. CDR1 is DFQATT and CDR2 is SNEGSKA in the germline V gene (reference sequence). In DNA, the CDR3 is TGCAGTGCTAGAGTCCCGGGAGGCGGCCCAGATACGCAGTATTTT. This encodes CSARVPGGGPDTQYF.